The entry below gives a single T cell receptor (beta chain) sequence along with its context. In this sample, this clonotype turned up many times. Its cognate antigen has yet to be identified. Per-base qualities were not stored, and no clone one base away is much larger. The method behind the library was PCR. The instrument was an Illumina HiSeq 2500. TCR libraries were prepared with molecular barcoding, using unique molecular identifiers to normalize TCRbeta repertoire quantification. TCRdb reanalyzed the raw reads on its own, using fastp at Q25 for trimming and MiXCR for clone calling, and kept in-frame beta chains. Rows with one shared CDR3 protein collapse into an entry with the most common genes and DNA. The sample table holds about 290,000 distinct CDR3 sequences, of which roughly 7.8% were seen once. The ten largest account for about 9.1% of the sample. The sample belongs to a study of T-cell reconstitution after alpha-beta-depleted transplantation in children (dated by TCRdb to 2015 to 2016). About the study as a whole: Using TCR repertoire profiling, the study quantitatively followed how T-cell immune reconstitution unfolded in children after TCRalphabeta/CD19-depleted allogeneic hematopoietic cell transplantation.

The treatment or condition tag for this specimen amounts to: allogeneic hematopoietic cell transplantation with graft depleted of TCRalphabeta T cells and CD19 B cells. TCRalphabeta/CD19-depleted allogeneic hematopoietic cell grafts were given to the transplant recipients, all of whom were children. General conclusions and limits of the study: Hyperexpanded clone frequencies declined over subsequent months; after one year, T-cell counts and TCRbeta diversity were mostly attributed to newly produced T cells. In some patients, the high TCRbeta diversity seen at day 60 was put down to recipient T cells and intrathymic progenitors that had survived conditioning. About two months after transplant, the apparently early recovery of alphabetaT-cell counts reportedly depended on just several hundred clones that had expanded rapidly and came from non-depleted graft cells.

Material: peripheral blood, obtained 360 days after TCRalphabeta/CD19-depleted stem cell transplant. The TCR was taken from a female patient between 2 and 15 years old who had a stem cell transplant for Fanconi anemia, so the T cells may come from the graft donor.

The sequence in DNA is TGCAGTGCGAAGCCCGGGACTAGCGCCGCGAATGAGCAGTTCTTC. This gives the protein CSAKPGTSAANEQFF. The rearrangement joined TRBV20-1 to TRBJ2-1, with TRBD2 identical over 10 junction bases. The CDR3, cysteine through phenylalanine, is 15 amino acids long. The only DNA kept is the CDR3, 45 bases in frame from the first base. CDR1 and CDR2 are read off the germline V gene (reference sequence) as DFQATT and SNEGSKA. V trim: 6 bases; J trim: 7 bases; unmatched bases: 12.